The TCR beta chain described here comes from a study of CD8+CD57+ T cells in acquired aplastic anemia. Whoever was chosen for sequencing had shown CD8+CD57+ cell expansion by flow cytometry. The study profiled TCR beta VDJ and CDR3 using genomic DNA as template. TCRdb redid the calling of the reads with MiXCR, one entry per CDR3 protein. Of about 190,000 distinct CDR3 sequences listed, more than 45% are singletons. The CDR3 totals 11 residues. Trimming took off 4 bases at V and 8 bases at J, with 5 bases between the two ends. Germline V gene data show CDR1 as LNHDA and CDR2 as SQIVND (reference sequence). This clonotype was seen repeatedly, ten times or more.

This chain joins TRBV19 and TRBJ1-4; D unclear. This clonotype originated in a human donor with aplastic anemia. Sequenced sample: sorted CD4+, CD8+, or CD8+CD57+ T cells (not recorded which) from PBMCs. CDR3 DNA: TGTGCCAGTAGTACATACGAAAAACTGTTTTTT. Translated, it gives CASSTYEKLFF.